The present T cell receptor beta chain was sequenced within a study of T-cell reconstitution after alpha-beta-depleted transplantation in children. During its preparation, the TCRbeta library received unique molecular identifiers. TCRdb re-called the PCR reads through MiXCR, storing one row per CDR3 protein. The sample carries hundreds of thousands of distinct CDR3 sequences, over 15% recorded once. In its sample, this clonotype was seen a few times. V was clipped by 4 bases and J by 1 base; unmatched bases: 6. The CDR3 totals 15 residues. Germline V gene data show CDR1 as PRHDT and CDR2 as FYEKMQ (reference sequence).

The chain is built from TRBV13 and TRBJ2-5; 7 positions match TRBD1. Sequenced material: PBMCs from the stem cell graft donor, taken from the stem cell graft. This TCR was recovered from a human donor who donated a stem cell graft to a child with acute myeloid leukemia. CDR3 sequence reads: CASSSTDRSQETQYF. CDR3 nucleotide sequence: TGTGCCAGCAGCTCAACGGACAGGAGCCAAGAGACCCAGTACTTC. The full variable domain, with the rest looked up from reference TRBV13 and TRBJ2-5, is AAGVIQSPRHLIKEKRETATLKCYPIPRHDTVYWYQQGPGQDPQFLISFYEKMQSDKGSIPDRFSAQQFSDYHSELNMSSLELGDSALYFCASSSTDRSQETQYFGPGTRLLVL.